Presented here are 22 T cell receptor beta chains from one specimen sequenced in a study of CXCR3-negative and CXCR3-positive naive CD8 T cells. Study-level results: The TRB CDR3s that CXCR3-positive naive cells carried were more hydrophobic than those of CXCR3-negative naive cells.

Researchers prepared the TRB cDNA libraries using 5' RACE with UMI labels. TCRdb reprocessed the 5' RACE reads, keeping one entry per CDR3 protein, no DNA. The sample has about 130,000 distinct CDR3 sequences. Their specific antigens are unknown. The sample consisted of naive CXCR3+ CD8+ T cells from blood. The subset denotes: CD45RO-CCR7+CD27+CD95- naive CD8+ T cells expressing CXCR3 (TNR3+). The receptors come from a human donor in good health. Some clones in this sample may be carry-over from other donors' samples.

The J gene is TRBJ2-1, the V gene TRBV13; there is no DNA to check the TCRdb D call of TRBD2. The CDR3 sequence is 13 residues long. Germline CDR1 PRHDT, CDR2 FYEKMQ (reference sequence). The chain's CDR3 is CASSRLAFDEQFF.

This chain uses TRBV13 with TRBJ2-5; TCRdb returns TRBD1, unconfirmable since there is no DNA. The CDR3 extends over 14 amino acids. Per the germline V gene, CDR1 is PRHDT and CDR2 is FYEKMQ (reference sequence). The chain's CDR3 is CASSQGRGKETQYF.

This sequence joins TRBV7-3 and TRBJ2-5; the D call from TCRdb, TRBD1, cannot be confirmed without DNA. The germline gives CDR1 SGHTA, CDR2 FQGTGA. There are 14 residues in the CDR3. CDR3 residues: CASSLDSTQETQYF.

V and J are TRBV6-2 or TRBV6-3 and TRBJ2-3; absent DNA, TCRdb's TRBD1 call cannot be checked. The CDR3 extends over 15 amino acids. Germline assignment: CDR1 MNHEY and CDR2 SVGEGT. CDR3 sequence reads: CASSPGQGSTDTQYF.

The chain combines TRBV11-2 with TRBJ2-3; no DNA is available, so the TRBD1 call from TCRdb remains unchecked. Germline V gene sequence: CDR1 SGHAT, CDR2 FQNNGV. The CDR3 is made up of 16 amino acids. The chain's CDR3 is CASSLVSGLPGDTQYF.

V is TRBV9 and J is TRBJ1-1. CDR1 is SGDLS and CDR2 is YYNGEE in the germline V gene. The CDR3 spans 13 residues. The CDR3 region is CASSYRDFDEAFF. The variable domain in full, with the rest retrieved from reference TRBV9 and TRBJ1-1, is DSGVTQTPKHLITATGQRVTLRCSPRSGDLSVYWYQQSLDQGLQFLIQYYNGEERAKGNILERFSAQQFPDLHSELNLSSLELGDSALYFCASSYRDFDEAFFGQGTRLTVV.

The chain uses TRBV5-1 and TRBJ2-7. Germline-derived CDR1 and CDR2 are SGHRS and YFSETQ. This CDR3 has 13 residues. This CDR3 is CASSLAMQNEQYF.

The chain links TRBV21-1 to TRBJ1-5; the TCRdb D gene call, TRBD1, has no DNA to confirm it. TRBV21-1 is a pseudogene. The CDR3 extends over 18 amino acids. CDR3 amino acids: CAIFPSQGLRGWNQPQHF.

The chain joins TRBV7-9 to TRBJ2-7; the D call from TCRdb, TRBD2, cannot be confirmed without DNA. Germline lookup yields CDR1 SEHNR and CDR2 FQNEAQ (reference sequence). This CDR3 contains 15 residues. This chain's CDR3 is CASSSQTSGTYEQYF.

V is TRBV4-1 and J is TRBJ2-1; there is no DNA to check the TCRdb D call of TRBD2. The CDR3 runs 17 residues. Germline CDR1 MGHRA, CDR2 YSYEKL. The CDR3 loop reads CASSNLSGLAGGPEQFF.

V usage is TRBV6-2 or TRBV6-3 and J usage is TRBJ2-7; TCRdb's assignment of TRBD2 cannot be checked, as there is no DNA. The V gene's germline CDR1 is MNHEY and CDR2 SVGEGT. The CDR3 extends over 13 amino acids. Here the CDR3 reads CASSYGEKYEQYF.

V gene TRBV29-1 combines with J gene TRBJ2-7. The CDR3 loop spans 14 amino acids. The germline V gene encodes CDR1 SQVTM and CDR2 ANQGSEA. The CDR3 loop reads CSVELVLGSYEQYF.

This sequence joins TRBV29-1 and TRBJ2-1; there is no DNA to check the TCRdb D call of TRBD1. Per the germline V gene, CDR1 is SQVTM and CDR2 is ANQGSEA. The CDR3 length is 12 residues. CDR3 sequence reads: CSVPGVYNEQFF.

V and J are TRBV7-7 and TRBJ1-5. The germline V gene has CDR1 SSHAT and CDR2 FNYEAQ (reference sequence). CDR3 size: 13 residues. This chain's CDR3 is CASSVWVDQPQHF.

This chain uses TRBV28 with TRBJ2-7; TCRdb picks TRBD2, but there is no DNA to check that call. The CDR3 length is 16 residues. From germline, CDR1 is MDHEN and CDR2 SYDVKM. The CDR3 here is CASSTRTSGYSYEQYF.

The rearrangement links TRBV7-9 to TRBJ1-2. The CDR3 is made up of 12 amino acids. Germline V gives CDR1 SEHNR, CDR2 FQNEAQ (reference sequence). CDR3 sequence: CASSFDPYGYTF.

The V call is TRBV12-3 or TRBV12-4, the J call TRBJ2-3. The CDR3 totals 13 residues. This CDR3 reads CASTDGWADTQYF.

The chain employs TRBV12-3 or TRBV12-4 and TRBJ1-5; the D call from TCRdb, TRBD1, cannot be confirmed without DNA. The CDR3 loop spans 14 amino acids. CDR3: CASSPTGAGQPQHF.

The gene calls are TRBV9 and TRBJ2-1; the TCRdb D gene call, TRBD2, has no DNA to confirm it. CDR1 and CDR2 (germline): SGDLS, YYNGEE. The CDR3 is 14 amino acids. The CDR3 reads CASSPFLAGNEQFF.

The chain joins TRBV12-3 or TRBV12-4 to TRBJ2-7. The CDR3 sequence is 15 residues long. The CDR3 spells CASSLSGRSSYEQYF.

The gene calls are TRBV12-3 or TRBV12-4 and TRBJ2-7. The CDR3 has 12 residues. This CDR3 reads CASSLFRGEQYF.

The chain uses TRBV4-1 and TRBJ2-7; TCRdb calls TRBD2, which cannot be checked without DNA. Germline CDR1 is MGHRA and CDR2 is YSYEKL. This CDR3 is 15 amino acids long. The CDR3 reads CASSQGGRGFYEQYF.